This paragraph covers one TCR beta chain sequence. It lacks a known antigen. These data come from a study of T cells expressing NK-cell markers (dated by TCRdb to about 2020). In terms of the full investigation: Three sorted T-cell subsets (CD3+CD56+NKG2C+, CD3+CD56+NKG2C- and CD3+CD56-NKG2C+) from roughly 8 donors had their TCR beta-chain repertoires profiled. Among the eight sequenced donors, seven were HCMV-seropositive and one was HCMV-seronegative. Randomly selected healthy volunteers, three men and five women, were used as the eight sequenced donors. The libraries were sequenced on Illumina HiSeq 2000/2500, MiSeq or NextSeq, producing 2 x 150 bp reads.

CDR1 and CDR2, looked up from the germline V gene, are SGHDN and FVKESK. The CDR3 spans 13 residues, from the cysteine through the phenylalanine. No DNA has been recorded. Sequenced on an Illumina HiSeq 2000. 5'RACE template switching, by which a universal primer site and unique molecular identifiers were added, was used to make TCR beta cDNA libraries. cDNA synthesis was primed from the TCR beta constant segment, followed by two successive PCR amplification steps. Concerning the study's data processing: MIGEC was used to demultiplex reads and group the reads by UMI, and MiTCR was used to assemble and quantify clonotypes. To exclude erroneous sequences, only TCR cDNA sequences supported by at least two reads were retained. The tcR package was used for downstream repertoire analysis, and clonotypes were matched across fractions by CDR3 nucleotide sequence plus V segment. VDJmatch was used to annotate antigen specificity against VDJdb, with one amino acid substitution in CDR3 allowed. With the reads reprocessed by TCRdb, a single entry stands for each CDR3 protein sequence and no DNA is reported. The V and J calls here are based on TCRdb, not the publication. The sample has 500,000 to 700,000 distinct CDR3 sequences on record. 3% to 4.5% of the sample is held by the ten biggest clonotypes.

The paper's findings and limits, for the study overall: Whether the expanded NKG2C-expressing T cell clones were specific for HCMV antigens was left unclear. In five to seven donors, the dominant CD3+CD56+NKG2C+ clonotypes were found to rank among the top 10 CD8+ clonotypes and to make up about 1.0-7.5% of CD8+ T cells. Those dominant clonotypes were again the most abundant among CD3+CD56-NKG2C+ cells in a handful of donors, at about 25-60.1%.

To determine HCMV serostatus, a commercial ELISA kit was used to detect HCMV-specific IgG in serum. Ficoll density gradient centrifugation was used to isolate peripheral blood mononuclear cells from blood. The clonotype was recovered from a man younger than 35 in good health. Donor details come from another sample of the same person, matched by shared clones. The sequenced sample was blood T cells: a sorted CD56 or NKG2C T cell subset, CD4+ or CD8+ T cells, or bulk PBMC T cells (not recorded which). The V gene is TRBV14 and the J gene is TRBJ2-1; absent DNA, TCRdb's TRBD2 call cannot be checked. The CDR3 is CASTDSLHNEQFF.